This T cell receptor (beta chain) is from a study of blood T cell repertoires in COVID-19. Looking at the study overall: In each case, the material was cDNA or gDNA derived from T cells, B-cell-depleted T cells, or PBMCs.

TCRdb's copy holds only in-frame clones and misses some; the assay was immunoSEQ multiplex PCR. The data contain 50,000 or so clones, roughly 91% of them singletons. Germline V lookup: CDR1 SGHTA, CDR2 FQGNSA. This CDR3 contains 14 residues. V gave up 0 bases and J gave up 3 bases, with 8 bases separating them. This chain uses TRBV7-2 with TRBJ2-5, with D uncertain. This TCR came from a human donor in a cohort sampled during active COVID-19. The sample taken for sequencing was peripheral blood. The CDR3 loop is CASSLASLKETQYF. As DNA, the CDR3 is TGTGCCAGCAGCTTAGCGAGTCTTAAAGAGACCCAGTACTTC.